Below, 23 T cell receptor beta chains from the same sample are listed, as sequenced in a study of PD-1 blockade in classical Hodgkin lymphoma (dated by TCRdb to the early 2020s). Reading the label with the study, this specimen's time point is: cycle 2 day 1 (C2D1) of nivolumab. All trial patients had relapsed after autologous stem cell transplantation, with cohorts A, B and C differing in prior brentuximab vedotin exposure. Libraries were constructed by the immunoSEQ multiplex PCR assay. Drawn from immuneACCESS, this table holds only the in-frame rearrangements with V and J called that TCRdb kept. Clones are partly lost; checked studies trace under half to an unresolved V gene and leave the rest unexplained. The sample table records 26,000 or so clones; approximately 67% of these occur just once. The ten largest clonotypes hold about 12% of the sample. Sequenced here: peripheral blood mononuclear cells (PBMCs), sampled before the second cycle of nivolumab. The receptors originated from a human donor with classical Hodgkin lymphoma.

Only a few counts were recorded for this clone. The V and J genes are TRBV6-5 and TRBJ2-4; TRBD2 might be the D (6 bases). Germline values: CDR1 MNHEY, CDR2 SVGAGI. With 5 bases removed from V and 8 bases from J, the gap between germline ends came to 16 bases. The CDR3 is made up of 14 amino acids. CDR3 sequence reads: CASSTPGLRDIQYF. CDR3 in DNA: TGTGCCAGCAGTACCCCGGGACTCAGGGACATTCAGTACTTC.

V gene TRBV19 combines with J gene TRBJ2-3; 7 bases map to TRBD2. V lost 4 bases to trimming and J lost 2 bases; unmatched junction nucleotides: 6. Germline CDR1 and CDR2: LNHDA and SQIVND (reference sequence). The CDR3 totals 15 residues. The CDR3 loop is CASSTSGTVTDTQYF. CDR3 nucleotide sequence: TGTGCCAGTAGTACCAGCGGGACGGTCACAGATACGCAGTATTTT.

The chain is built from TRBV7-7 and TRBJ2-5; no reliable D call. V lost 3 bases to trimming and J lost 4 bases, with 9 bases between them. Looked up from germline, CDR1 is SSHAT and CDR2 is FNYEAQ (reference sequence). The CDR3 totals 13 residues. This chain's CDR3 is CASSLGYAETQYF. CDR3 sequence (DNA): TGTGCCAGCAGCTTGGGGTATGCAGAGACCCAGTACTTC.

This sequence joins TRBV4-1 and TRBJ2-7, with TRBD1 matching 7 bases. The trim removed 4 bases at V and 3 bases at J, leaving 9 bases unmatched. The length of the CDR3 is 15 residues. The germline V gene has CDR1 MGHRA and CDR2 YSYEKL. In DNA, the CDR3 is TGCGCCAGCAGCCCCCGTTTAGGGGGCCTCTACGAGCAGTACTTC. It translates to CASSPRLGGLYEQYF.

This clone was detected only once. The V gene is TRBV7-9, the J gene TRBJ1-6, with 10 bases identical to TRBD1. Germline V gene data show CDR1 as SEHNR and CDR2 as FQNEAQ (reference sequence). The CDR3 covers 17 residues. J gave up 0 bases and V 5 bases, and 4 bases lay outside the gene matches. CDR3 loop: CASSTRQGASYNSPLHF. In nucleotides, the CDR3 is TGTGCCAGCAGCACGCGACAGGGGGCCTCCTATAATTCACCCCTCCACTTT.

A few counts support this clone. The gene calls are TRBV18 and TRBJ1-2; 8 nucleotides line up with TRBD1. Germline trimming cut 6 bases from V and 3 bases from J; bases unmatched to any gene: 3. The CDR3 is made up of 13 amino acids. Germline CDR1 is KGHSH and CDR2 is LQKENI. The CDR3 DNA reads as TGTGCCAGCTCCGAGGACAGGGACTATGGCTACACCTTC. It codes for CASSEDRDYGYTF.

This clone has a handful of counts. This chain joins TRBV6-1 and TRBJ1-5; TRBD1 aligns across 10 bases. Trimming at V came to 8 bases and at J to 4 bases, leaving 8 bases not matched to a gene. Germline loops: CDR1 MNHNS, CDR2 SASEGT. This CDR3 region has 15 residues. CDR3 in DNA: TGTGCCAGCGGACGGACAGGGGGATGGAATCAGCCCCAGCATTTT. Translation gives CASGRTGGWNQPQHF.

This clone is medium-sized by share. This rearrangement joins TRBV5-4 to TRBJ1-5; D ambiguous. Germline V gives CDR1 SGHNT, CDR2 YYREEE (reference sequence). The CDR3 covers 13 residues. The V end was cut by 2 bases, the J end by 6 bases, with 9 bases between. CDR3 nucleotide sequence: TGTGCCAGCAGCTTCGATGTTGCTCAGCCCCAGCATTTT. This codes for CASSFDVAQPQHF.

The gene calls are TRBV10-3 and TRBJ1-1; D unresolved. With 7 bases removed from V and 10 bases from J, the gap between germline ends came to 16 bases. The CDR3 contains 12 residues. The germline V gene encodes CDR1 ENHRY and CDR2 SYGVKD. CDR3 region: CAITDGSLGAFF. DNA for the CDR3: TGTGCCATCACGGACGGATCCCTTGGAGCTTTCTTT.

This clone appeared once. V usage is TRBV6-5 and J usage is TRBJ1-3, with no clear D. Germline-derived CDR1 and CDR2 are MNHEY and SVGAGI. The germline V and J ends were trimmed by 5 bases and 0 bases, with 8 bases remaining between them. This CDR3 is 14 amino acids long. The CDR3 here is CASSDRPSGNTIYF. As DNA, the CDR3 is TGTGCCAGCAGTGATAGGCCCTCTGGAAACACCATATATTTT.

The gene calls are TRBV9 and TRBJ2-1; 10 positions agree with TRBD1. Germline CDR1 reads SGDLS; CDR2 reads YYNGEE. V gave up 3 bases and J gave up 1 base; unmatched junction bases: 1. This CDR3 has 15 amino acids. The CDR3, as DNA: TGTGCCAGCAGCGAGGGACAGGGGTCCTACAATGAGCAGTTCTTC. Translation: CASSEGQGSYNEQFF.

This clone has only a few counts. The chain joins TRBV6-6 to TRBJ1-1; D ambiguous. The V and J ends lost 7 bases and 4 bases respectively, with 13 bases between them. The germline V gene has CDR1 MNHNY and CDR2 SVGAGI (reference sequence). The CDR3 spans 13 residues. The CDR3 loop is CASTAEVSTEAFF. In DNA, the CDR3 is TGTGCCAGCACCGCGGAGGTTTCCACTGAAGCTTTCTTT.

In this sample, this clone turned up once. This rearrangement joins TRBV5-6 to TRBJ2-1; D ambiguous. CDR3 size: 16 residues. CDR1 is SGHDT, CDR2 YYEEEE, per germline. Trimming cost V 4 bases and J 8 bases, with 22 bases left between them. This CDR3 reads CASSPRTGSWVDEQFF. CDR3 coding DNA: TGTGCCAGCAGCCCACGGACCGGCTCCTGGGTCGATGAGCAGTTCTTC.

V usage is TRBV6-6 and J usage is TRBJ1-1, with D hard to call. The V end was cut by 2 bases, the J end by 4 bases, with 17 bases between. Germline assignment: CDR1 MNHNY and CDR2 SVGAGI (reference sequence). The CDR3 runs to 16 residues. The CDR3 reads CASSYGVGRYGTEAFF. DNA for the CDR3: TGTGCCAGCAGTTACGGTGTGGGCAGGTATGGCACTGAAGCTTTCTTT.

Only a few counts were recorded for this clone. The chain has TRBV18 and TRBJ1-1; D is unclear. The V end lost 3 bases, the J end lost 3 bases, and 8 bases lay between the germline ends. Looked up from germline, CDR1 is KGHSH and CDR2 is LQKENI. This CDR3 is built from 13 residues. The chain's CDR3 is CASSPGWDTEAFF. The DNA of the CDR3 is TGTGCCAGCTCACCCGGATGGGACACTGAAGCTTTCTTT.

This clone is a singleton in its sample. CDR3 DNA sequence: TGTGCCAGCAGCGTAGAGGGATACAATGAGCAGTTCTTC. It specifies CASSVEGYNEQFF. The chain is built from TRBV9 and TRBJ2-1; D uncertain. CDR1 and CDR2 (germline): SGDLS, YYNGEE. Deletions cut 0 bases from V and 4 bases from J, with 5 bases between. The CDR3 is made up of 13 amino acids.

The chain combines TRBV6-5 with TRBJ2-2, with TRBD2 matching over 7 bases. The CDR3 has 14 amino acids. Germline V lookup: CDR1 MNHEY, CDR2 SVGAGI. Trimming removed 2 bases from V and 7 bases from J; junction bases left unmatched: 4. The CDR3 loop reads CASSYPTSHGELFF. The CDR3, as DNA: TGTGCCAGCAGTTACCCGACTAGCCACGGGGAGCTGTTTTTT.

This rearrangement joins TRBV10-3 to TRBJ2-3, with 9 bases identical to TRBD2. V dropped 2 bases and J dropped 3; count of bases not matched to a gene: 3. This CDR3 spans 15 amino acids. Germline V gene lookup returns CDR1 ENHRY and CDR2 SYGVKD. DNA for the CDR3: TGTGCCATCAGTGAGGGCGGGGGGGCGACAGATACGCAGTATTTT. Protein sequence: CAISEGGGATDTQYF.

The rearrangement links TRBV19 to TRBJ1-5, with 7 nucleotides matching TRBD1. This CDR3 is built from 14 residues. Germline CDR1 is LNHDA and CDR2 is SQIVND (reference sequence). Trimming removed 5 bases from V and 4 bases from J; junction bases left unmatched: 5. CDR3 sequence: CASSDGTVNQPQHF. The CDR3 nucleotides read TGTGCCAGTAGTGACGGGACAGTTAATCAGCCCCAGCATTTT.

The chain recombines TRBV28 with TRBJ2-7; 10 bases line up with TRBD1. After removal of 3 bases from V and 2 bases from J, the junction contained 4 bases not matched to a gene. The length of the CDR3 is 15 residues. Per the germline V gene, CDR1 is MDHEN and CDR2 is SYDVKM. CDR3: CASSFSGTGAYEQYF. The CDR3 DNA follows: TGTGCCAGCAGTTTTTCCGGGACAGGGGCCTACGAGCAGTACTTC.

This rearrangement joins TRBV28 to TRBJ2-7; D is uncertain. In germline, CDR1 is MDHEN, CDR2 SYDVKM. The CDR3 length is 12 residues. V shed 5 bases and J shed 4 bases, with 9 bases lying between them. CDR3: CASSPDRYEQYF. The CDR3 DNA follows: TGTGCCAGCAGTCCCGACCGTTACGAGCAGTACTTC.

Here the CDR3 reads CASKSRGTDYDRYSPLHF. CDR3 bases: TGCGCCAGCAAGAGTAGGGGGACAGACTACGATAGATATTCACCCCTCCACTTT. This rearrangement joins TRBV5-1 to TRBJ1-6; 7 positions agree with TRBD1. This CDR3 is built from 18 residues. Germline V gene sequence: CDR1 SGHRS, CDR2 YFSETQ. The ends lost 6 bases at V and 8 bases at J; junction bases unmatched: 20.

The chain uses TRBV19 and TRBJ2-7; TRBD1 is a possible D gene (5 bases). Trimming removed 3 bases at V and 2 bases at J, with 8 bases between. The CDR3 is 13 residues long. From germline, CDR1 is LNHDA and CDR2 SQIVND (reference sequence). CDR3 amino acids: CASSISGPYEQYF. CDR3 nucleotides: TGTGCCAGTAGTATCTCAGGGCCCTACGAGCAGTACTTC.